This T cell receptor beta chain stems from a study of blood T cell repertoires in COVID-19. The overall study: Material from acute and convalescent COVID-19 was sourced from the United States, Italy and Spain. T cells, B-cell-depleted T cells, or PBMCs provided the cDNA or gDNA that served as material.

The CDR3 has 15 amino acids. Looked up from germline, CDR1 is KGHSH and CDR2 is LQKENI. The V and J ends lost 3 bases and 5 bases respectively, with 14 bases between them. The table came from immunoSEQ multiplex PCR; TCRdb's copy has only in-frame clones and leaves some out. This sample has around 100,000 clones, with less than 90% found just once. The gene calls are TRBV18 and TRBJ1-5; weak D call: TRBD1 (5 bases). The sequence came from a young man in a cohort sampled during active COVID-19. The specimen sequenced was peripheral blood. The CDR3 here is CASSPTEGSDQPQHF. The CDR3 DNA reads TGTGCCAGCTCACCCACGGAGGGGTCGGATCAGCCCCAGCATTTT.